This is a list of T cell receptor beta chains from one sample in a study of blood T cell repertoires in COVID-19. Sequencing was performed with immunoSEQ multiplex PCR; in TCRdb, only in-frame clones are kept and a portion is missing. The sample lists tens of thousands of clones, roughly nine tenths seen once, with about a tenth in the top ten. Specimen: peripheral blood. Receptor source: a human donor with active COVID-19. The donor label of this sample is uncertain. Each CDR3 is given with its conserved first and last residue. The D gene is left open where the match is weak. The listing skips clone size in some rows; elsewhere it reads once, few, many or a size class.

>.|TRBJ2-5|TRBV18|.
TGTGCCAGCTCACCACCGTGGAGGCAAGAGACCCAGTACTTC
CASSPPWRQETQYF
>TRBD1|TRBJ2-6|TRBV10-3|once
TGTGCCACCAGCCAGGGGGCTGGGGCCAACGTCCTGACTTTC
CATSQGAGANVLTF
>TRBD1|TRBJ1-2|TRBV5-4|.
TGTGCCAGCAGCCAAGGGACAGTTCCAATCTTCAATTATGGCTACACCTTC
CASSQGTVPIFNYGYTF
>.|TRBJ1-5|TRBV6-2/TRBV6-3|.
TGTGCCAGCAGTCCCTCACGAGCCGTATTCAATCAGCCCCAGCATTTT
CASSPSRAVFNQPQHF
>.|TRBJ2-7|TRBV28|.
TGTGCCAGCAGTTTCCCCACCCGACAGGACTCCTACGAGCAGTACTTC
CASSFPTRQDSYEQYF
>.|TRBJ2-1|TRBV13|.
TGTGCCAGCAGCTCAAGGGGCGGTTCCAATGAGCAGTTCTTC
CASSSRGGSNEQFF
>TRBD2|TRBJ2-3|TRBV4-2|.
TGTGCCAGCAGCCAAGAAGGGCCTAGCGGGGCCACAGATACGCAGTATTTT
CASSQEGPSGATDTQYF
>TRBD2|TRBJ2-2|TRBV4-3|.
TGCGCCGGCCAGGAGGGACTAGCGAGGGGGTGCGCCGGGGAGCTGTTTTTT
CAGQEGLARGCAGELFF
>TRBD2|TRBJ2-1|TRBV5-1|once
TGCGCCAGCAGCCCCCGGAGCGGGGGGGCAAATGAGCAGTTCTTC
CASSPRSGGANEQFF
>.|TRBJ2-7|TRBV11-2|.
TGTGCCAGCAGCTTACAGCAGGGCTCCTACGAGCAGTACTTC
CASSLQQGSYEQYF
>.|TRBJ1-6|TRBV7-3|.
TGTGCCAGCAGCTTCACAGGGATGGATTCACCCCTCCACTTT
CASSFTGMDSPLHF
>.|TRBJ1-1|TRBV5-1|.
TGCGCCAGCAGCTTGTTACAGCTCAGCACTGAAGCTTTCTTT
CASSLLQLSTEAFF
>TRBD2|TRBJ2-5|TRBV6-5|.
TGTGCCAGCAGTTACTCGCGTACGGGAGGAGAGACCCAGTACTTC
CASSYSRTGGETQYF